The T cell receptor beta chain described here comes from a study of blood T cell repertoires in COVID-19. TCRdb's table, derived via immunoSEQ multiplex PCR, lists solely in-frame clones and lacks some. The sample includes 40,000 to 55,000 clones, approximately 80% of them seen just once. Between the trimmed V and J ends, which lost 2 bases and 5 bases, there was a span of 5 bases. CDR3 length equals 12 residues. CDR1 and CDR2 (germline): KGHDR, SFDVKD. The material sequenced was PBMCs or T cells enriched from blood (not recorded which). The V and J genes are TRBV24-1 and TRBJ1-2; no definite D call. The receptor comes from a woman aged 45-60 years with acute COVID-19. The CDR3 sequence: CATSDYLYGYTF. DNA for the CDR3: TGTGCCACCAGTGATTACCTATATGGCTACACCTTC.